The 8 T cell receptor beta chains below come from one sample, sequenced in a study of graft-versus-host responses after intestinal transplantation. Sequencing used immunoSEQ multiplex PCR; TCRdb keeps in-frame clones, though not all of them. This table has tens of thousands of clones, around 90% appearing once. Intraepithelial and lamina propria lymphocytes were released after the graft tissue was processed. This sample comprised ileum tissue, obtained less than 400 days after transplant. All receptors come from a human patient who received an intestinal transplant, so some T cells may come from the graft donor.

V is TRBV9 and J is TRBJ1-4, with 7 bases fitting TRBD1. Germline CDR1 reads SGDLS; CDR2 reads YYNGEE. CDR3 length equals 14 residues. After removal of 2 bases from V and 3 bases from J, the junction contained 1 base not matched to a gene. The CDR3 DNA reads TGTGCCAGCAGCGTCGGGACAGCTAATGAAAAACTGTTTTTT. Protein: CASSVGTANEKLFF. The full variable domain, its missing parts supplied by reference TRBV9 and TRBJ1-4, is DSGVTQTPKHLITATGQRVTLRCSPRSGDLSVYWYQQSLDQGLQFLIQYYNGEERAKGNILERFSAQQFPDLHSELNLSSLELGDSALYFCASSVGTANEKLFFGSGTQLSVL.

The rearrangement links TRBV11-2 to TRBJ1-2; TRBD1 aligns across 7 bases. The junction had 8 bases not matched to a gene; V was cut back by 3 bases and J by 7 bases. The CDR3 runs 14 residues. Germline V CDR1 and CDR2: SGHAT, FQNNGV. The CDR3 reads CASSLGQPLSGYTF. As DNA, the CDR3 is TGTGCCAGCAGCTTGGGACAGCCCCTCTCTGGCTACACCTTC.

This sequence joins TRBV11-2 and TRBJ2-5; maybe TRBD1 (6 bases). Trimming took off 3 bases at V and 3 bases at J, with 8 bases between the two ends. Germline V gives CDR1 SGHAT, CDR2 FQNNGV. The CDR3 sequence is 13 residues long. CDR3 in amino acids: CASSLTGEETQYF. In nucleotides, the CDR3 is TGTGCCAGCAGCTTGACAGGAGAAGAGACCCAGTACTTC.

The chain links TRBV9 to TRBJ2-5; D unresolved. CDR3 length equals 14 residues. Germline CDR1 is SGDLS and CDR2 is YYNGEE. V was trimmed by 0 bases and J by 9 bases, leaving 15 bases between them. The CDR3 region is CASSVGLDWLPQYF. CDR3 in DNA: TGTGCCAGCAGCGTAGGGTTAGATTGGCTCCCCCAGTACTTC.

This chain uses TRBV7-2 with TRBJ2-4; 7 bases align to TRBD1. V shed 6 bases and J 7 bases; nucleotides not matched to a gene: 6. CDR3 size: 13 residues. Germline CDR1 SGHTA, CDR2 FQGNSA. CDR3: CASSYRGWNIQYF. CDR3 coding DNA: TGTGCCAGCAGTTACAGGGGATGGAACATTCAGTACTTC.

The V and J genes are TRBV6-6 and TRBJ1-1; unclear D gene. CDR1 and CDR2 from the germline V gene are MNHNY and SVGAGI (reference sequence). V was clipped by 9 bases and J by 7 bases, with 12 bases between them. The CDR3 extends over 11 amino acids. CDR3 bases: TGTGCCAGTTCTCAGACACTTGAAGCTTTCTTT. Its protein is CASSQTLEAFF.

The chain links TRBV19 to TRBJ2-5; TRBD1 matches 8 bases. Germline V CDR1 and CDR2: LNHDA, SQIVND (reference sequence). This CDR3 spans 15 amino acids. V shed 3 bases and J 6 bases; nucleotides not matched to a gene: 9. In nucleotides, the CDR3 is TGTGCCAGTAGTATCCCGTACAGGGGGAGGAAGACCCAGTACTTC. Translated: CASSIPYRGRKTQYF. Using reference TRBV19 and TRBJ2-5 for the parts outside the CDR3, the full variable domain is DGGITQSPKYLFRKEGQNVTLSCEQNLNHDAMYWYRQDPGQGLRLIYYSQIVNDFQKGDIAEGYSVSREKKESFPLTVTSAQKNPTAFYLCASSIPYRGRKTQYFGPGTRLLVL.

The chain employs TRBV21-1 and TRBJ1-2. TRBV21-1 is a documented pseudogene. The CDR3 totals 19 residues. The CDR3 region has the DNA TGTGCCAGCAGCAATCTCCCTCCTAGTGGGGGGGGGACAGACTATGGCTACACCTTC. It encodes CASSNLPPSGGGTDYGYTF.